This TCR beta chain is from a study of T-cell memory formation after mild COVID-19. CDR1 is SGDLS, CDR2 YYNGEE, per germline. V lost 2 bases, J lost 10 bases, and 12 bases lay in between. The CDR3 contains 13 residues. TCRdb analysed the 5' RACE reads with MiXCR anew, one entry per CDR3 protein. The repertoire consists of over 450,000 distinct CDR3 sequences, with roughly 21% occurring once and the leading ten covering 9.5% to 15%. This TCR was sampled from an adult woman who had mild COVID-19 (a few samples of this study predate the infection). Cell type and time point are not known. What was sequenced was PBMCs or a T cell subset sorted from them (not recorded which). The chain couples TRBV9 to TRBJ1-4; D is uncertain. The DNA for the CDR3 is TGTGCCAGCAGCGTGAGGGCTGATGGAAAACTGTTTTTT. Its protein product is CASSVRADGKLFF.